This T cell receptor beta chain stems from a study of blood T cell repertoires in COVID-19. Data came from immunoSEQ multiplex PCR; TCRdb stores just in-frame clones and leaves some out. This sample has around 50,000 clones, with more than 70% found just once. This TCR was sampled from a woman of 80 years or more with acute or convalescent COVID-19. The sequencing sample was made of peripheral blood.

CDR3 in DNA: TGTGCCAGCAGCCAAGATCCGTCAGGGGGCTGGGTCAATGAGCAGTTCTTC. It yields the protein CASSQDPSGGWVNEQFF. The V gene is TRBV3-1 (or the pseudogene TRBV3-2), the J gene TRBJ2-1; 8 positions agree with TRBD1. Germline lookup yields CDR1 LGHDT and CDR2 YNNKEL (reference sequence). V shed 0 bases and J 6 bases; nucleotides not matched to a gene: 10. The CDR3 runs 17 residues.